Shown below are 24 T cell receptor beta chains from a single sample sequenced in a study of T cell responses to AZD1222 COVID-19 vaccine. TCRdb's table, derived via immunoSEQ multiplex PCR, lists solely in-frame clones and lacks some. Among 130,000 to 150,000 clones listed, about 91% were seen once. The sample in question was peripheral blood, obtained on day 0 of AZD1222 vaccination. The receptors were sampled from an adult in good health.

The V and J genes are TRBV7-9 and TRBJ2-1; D uncertain. This CDR3 has 12 residues. V lost 1 base and J 6 bases, leaving 4 bases between the germline ends. Per the germline V gene, CDR1 is SEHNR and CDR2 is FQNEAQ (reference sequence). The CDR3: CASSLEANEQFF. In nucleotides, the CDR3 is TGTGCCAGCAGCTTAGAAGCCAATGAGCAGTTCTTC.

CDR3 nucleotides: TGTGCCAGCACTCGCTCTCTGGGGGCCGGGGGTGAGCAGTTCTTC. It yields the protein CASTRSLGAGGEQFF. The chain links TRBV7-9 to TRBJ2-1; D may be TRBD1 or TRBD2 (6 bases each). Germline CDR1 reads SEHNR; CDR2 reads FQNEAQ (reference sequence). This CDR3 is built from 15 residues. V was shortened by 7 bases and J by 9 bases, with 22 bases between the two germline ends.

The rearrangement uses TRBV28 and TRBJ2-3, with D tentatively TRBD1 (6 bases). The CDR3 is made up of 14 amino acids. Germline V gene sequence: CDR1 MDHEN, CDR2 SYDVKM. The V end was cut by 6 bases, the J end by 4 bases, with 14 bases between. The CDR3: CASRMGAGPDTQYF. The CDR3 DNA is TGTGCCAGCAGAATGGGGGCCGGCCCAGATACGCAGTATTTT.

This clone is a singleton in its sample. J is TRBJ2-5 and V is TRBV18; D may match TRBD1 or TRBD2 (6 bases each). V shed 3 bases and J shed 3 bases, with 14 bases lying between them. The CDR3 is made up of 15 amino acids. Germline lookup yields CDR1 KGHSH and CDR2 LQKENI. CDR3 in DNA: TGTGCCAGCTCACCTGCGGGGACACCGAAAGAGACCCAGTACTTC. Amino acid sequence: CASSPAGTPKETQYF.

The rearrangement uses TRBV27 and TRBJ2-7; 7 nucleotides agree with TRBD1. Germline V gene data show CDR1 as MNHEY and CDR2 as SMNVEV (reference sequence). V lost 6 bases and J lost 2; bases outside the gene matches: 7. The CDR3 runs 14 residues. DNA of the CDR3: TGTGCCAGCAGACAGACAGGGTTTCCCTACGAGCAGTACTTC. This codes for CASRQTGFPYEQYF.

The chain links TRBV7-2 to TRBJ2-3; D unclear. This CDR3 contains 15 residues. The germline gives CDR1 SGHTA, CDR2 FQGNSA. Trimming removed 1 base from V and 2 bases from J, with 10 bases in between. CDR3 residues: CASSLVRQFTDTQYF. Written as DNA, the CDR3 is TGTGCCAGCAGCTTAGTGCGGCAGTTCACAGATACGCAGTATTTT.

V gene TRBV29-1 combines with J gene TRBJ1-5; D call uncertain. Germline V lookup: CDR1 SQVTM, CDR2 ANQGSEA. The length of the CDR3 is 14 residues. V lost 4 bases and J 5 bases, leaving 15 bases between the germline ends. The chain's CDR3 is CSVAPEGMDQPQHF. In DNA form, the CDR3 reads TGCAGCGTTGCCCCCGAAGGTATGGATCAGCCCCAGCATTTT. Supplemented by reference TRBV29-1 and TRBJ1-5, the full variable domain reads SAVISQKPSRDICQRGTSLTIQCQVDSQVTMMFWYRQQPGQSLTLIATANQGSEATYESGFVIDKFPISRPNLTFSTLTVSNMSPEDSSIYLCSVAPEGMDQPQHFGDGTRLSIL.

The chain combines TRBV6-5 with TRBJ2-7, with 8 bases identical to TRBD2. V gave up 5 bases and J gave up 4 bases; unmatched junction bases: 7. The CDR3 has 14 amino acids. Germline CDR1 and CDR2: MNHEY and SVGAGI. The chain's CDR3 is CASSPGTSAYEQYF. The CDR3 bases are TGTGCCAGCAGTCCCGGGACTAGTGCTTACGAGCAGTACTTC.

CDR3 region: CASSEAAGKGWEQYF. DNA for the CDR3: TGTGCCAGCAGTGAAGCGGCGGGGAAGGGATGGGAGCAGTACTTC. This chain joins TRBV6-1 and TRBJ2-7; a possible D gene is TRBD2 (6 bases). The CDR3 length is 15 residues. With 0 bases removed from V and 7 bases from J, the gap between germline ends came to 16 bases. In germline, CDR1 is MNHNS, CDR2 SASEGT.

This clone has just a few counts. The rearrangement uses TRBV12-5 and TRBJ2-1, with 7 bases lining up with TRBD1. After removal of 5 bases from V and 7 bases from J, the junction contained 5 bases not matched to a gene. CDR3 length equals 13 residues. Germline lookup yields CDR1 LGHNT and CDR2 FRNRAP. The CDR3 DNA reads TGTGCTAGTGGTCCCGACAGGGTAAATGAGCAGTTCTTC. It encodes CASGPDRVNEQFF.

The V and J genes are TRBV2 and TRBJ2-7; D is unclear. V lost 2 bases, J lost 5 bases, and 13 bases lay in between. Germline-derived CDR1 and CDR2 are SNHLY and FYNNEI. The CDR3 is 14 amino acids. CDR3 bases: TGTGCCAGCAGTGAAAACTCCTGGAATCACGAGCAGTACTTC. It yields the protein CASSENSWNHEQYF. The full variable domain, in which reference TRBV2 and TRBJ2-7 provide the parts outside the CDR3, is EPEVTQTPSHQVTQMGQEVILRCVPISNHLYFYWYRQILGQKVEFLVSFYNNEISEKSEIFDDQFSVERPDGSNFTLKIRSTKLEDSAMYFCASSENSWNHEQYFGPGTRLTVT.

This clone came up once. This CDR3 is also generated by other DNA sequences in the sample. The CDR3 nucleotides are TGTGCCAGCAGCTTAATATGGACGGGAAGCTCCTACAATGAGCAGTTCTTC. This translates into CASSLIWTGSSYNEQFF. The chain employs TRBV7-2 and TRBJ2-1; TRBD2 might be the D (5 bases). Germline V gene data show CDR1 as SGHTA and CDR2 as FQGNSA. This CDR3 is 17 amino acids long. Trimming removed 2 bases at V and 0 bases at J, with 14 bases between.

Notes on this clone: Different DNA sequences within this sample yield the same CDR3. The chain is built from TRBV5-1 and TRBJ1-1; D might be TRBD1 (6 bases). Germline assignment: CDR1 SGHRS and CDR2 YFSETQ. V was shortened by 2 bases and J by 2 bases, with 7 bases between the two germline ends. The CDR3 extends over 13 amino acids. The CDR3 region is CASSFGTNTEAFF. CDR3 DNA: TGCGCCAGCAGCTTCGGGACAAACACTGAAGCTTTCTTT.

The CDR3 coding sequence is TGTGCCAGCAGCTTAGAGGCAGGGGAGACCCAGTACTTC. As protein: CASSLEAGETQYF. The rearrangement links TRBV7-2 to TRBJ2-5; D possibly corresponds to TRBD1 (5 bases). With 1 base removed from V and 5 bases from J, the gap between germline ends came to 8 bases. The germline CDR1 and CDR2 sequences are SGHTA and FQGNSA. This CDR3 is built from 13 residues.

This clone was counted a few times. V is TRBV5-1 and J is TRBJ1-4; D uncertain. Germline V lookup: CDR1 SGHRS, CDR2 YFSETQ. The length of the CDR3 is 15 residues. The V end was cut by 3 bases, the J end by 4 bases, with 13 bases between. CDR3 protein: CASSSTGTYNEKLFF. The CDR3 nucleotides are TGCGCCAGCAGCTCCACCGGCACTTATAATGAAAAACTGTTTTTT.

The genes are TRBV4-3 and TRBJ2-6; D might be TRBD1 or TRBD2, each matching 5 bases. Germline CDR1 reads LGHNA; CDR2 reads YSLEER. The CDR3 totals 14 residues. V was cut by 1 base and J by 13 bases, with 14 bases left in between. The CDR3 reads CASSQAPGPVVLTF. The CDR3 coding sequence is TGCGCCAGCAGCCAAGCGCCGGGACCCGTTGTCCTGACTTTC.

The rearrangement joins TRBV28 to TRBJ1-2, with 9 bases matching TRBD1. Germline V lookup: CDR1 MDHEN, CDR2 SYDVKM. V lost 7 bases to trimming and J lost 5 bases; unmatched junction nucleotides: 11. The CDR3 is made up of 15 amino acids. The CDR3 sequence: CASITGGDRVYGYTF. DNA of the CDR3: TGTGCCAGCATTACAGGGGGGGACAGGGTTTATGGCTACACCTTC.

The chain couples TRBV10-2 to TRBJ1-4; TRBD1 might be the D (6 bases). This CDR3 is built from 14 residues. The V end was cut by 4 bases, the J end by 6 bases, with 12 bases between. Per germline, CDR1 WSHSY and CDR2 SAAADI. CDR3 loop: CASSVHRDDEKLFF. The CDR3 DNA is TGCGCCAGCAGTGTCCACAGGGACGATGAAAAACTGTTTTTT.

The chain's CDR3 is CASSPGTPGETQYF. The CDR3 DNA reads as TGTGCCAGCAGCCCCGGGACCCCGGGGGAGACCCAGTACTTC. The rearrangement joins TRBV7-3 to TRBJ2-5; D is perhaps TRBD1 or TRBD2 (5 bases each). This CDR3 spans 14 amino acids. The germline V gene encodes CDR1 SGHTA and CDR2 FQGTGA. V lost 5 bases and J 5 bases, leaving 15 bases between the germline ends.

The CDR3 reads CASSPSSGTGLPTNEKLFF. CDR3 nucleotide sequence: TGTGCCAGCAGTCCATCGTCCGGGACAGGGCTGCCAACTAATGAAAAACTGTTTTTT. The genes are TRBV6-6 and TRBJ1-4, with TRBD1 matching 9 bases. The CDR3 is made up of 19 amino acids. V trimming: 5 bases; J trimming: 0 bases; junction bases outside the gene matches: 13. Germline V gene lookup returns CDR1 MNHNY and CDR2 SVGAGI (reference sequence).

The V call is TRBV11-2, the J call TRBJ1-1, with a weak D call TRBD1 (5 bases). The CDR3 consists of 13 residues. Looked up from germline, CDR1 is SGHAT and CDR2 is FQNNGV. V lost 2 bases to trimming and J lost 4 bases, with 8 bases between them. The CDR3 region is CASSLQGVTEAFF. CDR3 nucleotide sequence: TGTGCCAGCAGCTTACAAGGGGTCACTGAAGCTTTCTTT.

This clone was counted between two and nine times. The chain links TRBV25-1 to TRBJ1-1; no reliable D call. CDR1 is MGHDK, CDR2 SYGVNS, per germline. The CDR3 spans 12 residues. V lost 5 bases to trimming and J lost 10 bases, with 14 bases between them. CDR3 sequence (DNA): TGTGCCAGCAGTAGAGGGTCGGAAAGAGCTTTCTTT. Protein product: CASSRGSERAFF.

This chain links TRBV5-1 with TRBJ2-7; 8 positions match TRBD2. The J segment lost 6 bases and the V segment lost 0 bases, leaving 5 bases of the junction unmatched. Germline CDR1 is SGHRS and CDR2 is YFSETQ. CDR3 length equals 14 residues. The CDR3 bases are TGCGCCAGCAGCTTGGGAGCGGGAGAACGCGAGCAGTACTTC. Protein: CASSLGAGEREQYF.

This chain connects TRBV15 to TRBJ2-7; TRBD1 aligns across 11 bases. J lost 3 bases, V lost 5 bases, and 6 bases had no gene match. The germline V gene has CDR1 LNHNV and CDR2 YYDKDF (reference sequence). The CDR3 sequence is 15 residues long. The CDR3 spells CATSPDRGQVYEQYF. Written as DNA, the CDR3 is TGTGCCACCAGCCCGGACAGGGGGCAGGTCTACGAGCAGTACTTC.